The text below deals with one T cell receptor (beta chain). This entry is derived from a study of T cells after yellow fever vaccination. This CDR3 region has 13 residues. The germline gives CDR1 SEHNR, CDR2 FQNEAQ (reference sequence). Trimming took 5 bases from V and 7 from J, leaving 15 bases between them. Each CDR3 protein gets one entry after TCRdb re-called the 5' RACE reads with MiXCR. Of some 340,000 distinct CDR3 sequences in the sample, approximately 11% were seen once. The origin of this receptor is a man aged 18 to 29 who received the YFV17D yellow fever vaccine. Specimen: CD4+ T cells sorted from PBMCs, collected 45 days after the yellow fever booster vaccination. This chain links TRBV7-9 with TRBJ2-7; maybe TRBD2 (6 bases). CDR3: CASSVMEGGEQYF. CDR3 coding DNA: TGTGCCAGCAGCGTTATGGAGGGCGGAGAGCAGTACTTC.